This TCR beta chain was recorded in a study of blood T cells in healthy people across ages. This clonotype appeared many times. V dropped 1 base and J dropped 4 bases, with 7 bases sitting between them. This CDR3 region has 13 residues. Germline V gene data show CDR1 as SEHNR and CDR2 as FQNEAQ (reference sequence). A second PCR, run for roughly 7 to 12 cycles, used a sample-barcoded 5' primer plus a J-beta primer mix. TCRdb re-called the 5' RACE reads with MiXCR, one entry per CDR3 protein. The sample contains around 1.5 million distinct CDR3 sequences, approximately 38% of which appear only once. This TCR derives from a woman younger than 30 in good health. This rearrangement joins TRBV7-9 to TRBJ1-1; D is unclear. Sequenced material: blood. The CDR3 DNA reads as TGTGCCAGCAGCTTAGGGCTAGGCACTGAAGCTTTCTTT. Encoded protein: CASSLGLGTEAFF.